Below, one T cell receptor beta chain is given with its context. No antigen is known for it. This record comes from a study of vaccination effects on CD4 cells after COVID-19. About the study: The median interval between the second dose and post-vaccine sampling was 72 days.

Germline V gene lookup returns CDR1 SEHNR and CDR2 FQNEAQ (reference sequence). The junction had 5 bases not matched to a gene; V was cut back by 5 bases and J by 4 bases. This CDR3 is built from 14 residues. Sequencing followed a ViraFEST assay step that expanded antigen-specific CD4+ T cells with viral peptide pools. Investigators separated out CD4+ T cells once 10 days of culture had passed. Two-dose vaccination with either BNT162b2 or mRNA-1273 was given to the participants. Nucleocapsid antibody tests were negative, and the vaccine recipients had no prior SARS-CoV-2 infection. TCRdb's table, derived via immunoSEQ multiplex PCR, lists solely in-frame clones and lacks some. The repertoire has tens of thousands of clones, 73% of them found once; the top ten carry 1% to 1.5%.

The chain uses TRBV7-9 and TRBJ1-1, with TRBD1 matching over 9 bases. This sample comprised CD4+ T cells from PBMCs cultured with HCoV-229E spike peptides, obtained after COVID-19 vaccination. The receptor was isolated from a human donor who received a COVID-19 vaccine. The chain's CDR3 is CASSLRTGATEAFF. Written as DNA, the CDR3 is TGTGCCAGCAGCCTCCGGACAGGGGCCACTGAAGCTTTCTTT.